A selection of T cell receptor beta chains follows, all from one sample in a study of T cell repertoires in cytomegalovirus infection. No antigens are known for them. TCRdb reprocessed the reads with MiXCR, giving one entry per CDR3 protein. Here the sample spans some 940,000 distinct CDR3 sequences, 31% being singletons. The material was cultured CD8+ T cells from PBMCs, obtained from culture after CMV antigen stimulation. Receptor source: a human donor in good health (CMV status not recorded). Some clones in this sample may be carry-over from other donors' samples. The conserved cysteine and the conserved F or W are not part of the CDR3 here. Fields, in order: J gene, V gene, CDR3 protein.

>TRBJ2-1|TRBV4-2
ASSQGQGGPYNEQF
>TRBJ1-4|TRBV6-6
ASSPTGGREKLF
>TRBJ1-2|TRBV7-9
ASSSAGTHLGGYT
>TRBJ2-1|TRBV27
ASSLDQGAGYNEQF
>TRBJ2-6|TRBV4-1
ASSQGRNSGANVLT
>TRBJ2-1|TRBV7-6
ASSSGDRGHKQF
>TRBJ1-4|TRBV7-9
ASSWDPGEKLF
>TRBJ2-7|TRBV7-6
ASSFLAGPSYEQY
>TRBJ1-5|TRBV6-1
ASSENNLLGPQH
>TRBJ2-2|TRBV7-8
ASRGTGSDTGELF
>TRBJ1-1|TRBV7-3
ASSSYRGTEAF
>TRBJ2-2|TRBV7-9
VSTTTRELF
>TRBJ2-1|TRBV7-9
ASSLAQIHEQF
>TRBJ2-2|TRBV28
ASSFVPGELF
>TRBJ2-1|TRBV6-2/TRBV6-3
ASSGALDEQF